Shown below are 15 T cell receptor beta chains from a single sample sequenced in a study of blood T cell repertoires in COVID-19. Sequenced by immunoSEQ multiplex PCR; TCRdb stores in-frame clones only, minus some. The sample includes some 87,000 clones, 89% seen only once; the top ten take 3% to 3.5%. The sample consisted of peripheral blood. The receptors were sampled from a woman between 65 and 79 years old with acute or convalescent COVID-19.

The chain is built from TRBV2 and TRBJ1-3, with a tentative D call TRBD1 (5 bases). Germline CDR1 is SNHLY and CDR2 is FYNNEI. The CDR3 length is 12 residues. V lost 6 bases and J 5 bases, leaving 8 bases between the germline ends. The CDR3 region is CASRDTRNTIYF. The CDR3 nucleotides read TGTGCCAGCAGGGACACCCGAAACACCATATATTTT.

This clone was seen a handful of times. The chain recombines TRBV6-2 or TRBV6-3 with TRBJ1-1; TRBD1 matches 8 bases. V was pared by 5 bases and J by 3 bases, with 11 bases of the junction left unmatched. The CDR3 loop spans 16 amino acids. Germline CDR1 reads MNHEY; CDR2 reads SVGEGT. In DNA form, the CDR3 reads TGTGCCAGCAGTCCCCTTCGGACAGGGTTTGACACTGAAGCTTTCTTT. Its protein product is CASSPLRTGFDTEAFF.

The chain links TRBV6-6 to TRBJ2-1; D perhaps matches TRBD1 (7 bases). Germline lookup yields CDR1 MNHNY and CDR2 SVGAGI (reference sequence). With 6 bases removed from V and 7 bases from J, the gap between germline ends came to 13 bases. The CDR3 is 13 residues long. The CDR3 DNA sequence: TGTGCCAGCAGGCCCGCAGGGGGGAATGAGCAGTTCTTC. As protein: CASRPAGGNEQFF.

The chain carries TRBV30 and TRBJ2-7; no clear D. Looked up from germline, CDR1 is GTSNPN and CDR2 is SVGIG (reference sequence). The CDR3 length is 13 residues. Here the CDR3 DNA reads TGTGCGTCGAGTGGGCCCTCGTTTTACGAGCAGTACTTC. It codes for CASSGPSFYEQYF.

The chain recombines TRBV7-2 with TRBJ2-5, with 10 bases identical to TRBD2. This CDR3 is built from 16 residues. CDR1 SGHTA and CDR2 FQGNSA come from the germline V gene. Unmatched junction bases numbered 8, after V lost 2 bases and J lost 5 bases. The DNA for the CDR3 is TGTGCCAGCAGCTTAATCTTAGCGGGGGGTTTGGAGACCCAGTACTTC. Protein sequence: CASSLILAGGLETQYF.

The chain joins TRBV5-6 to TRBJ2-7; 10 nucleotides line up with TRBD1. Germline V gene sequence: CDR1 SGHDT, CDR2 YYEEEE. The CDR3 is 15 amino acids. V dropped 4 bases and J dropped 2; count of bases not matched to a gene: 6. CDR3 nucleotides: TGTGCCAGCAGCATCCGGGACAGGGGCCCCTACGAGCAGTACTTC. Amino acids: CASSIRDRGPYEQYF.

This clone was counted between two and nine times. The V gene is TRBV9, the J gene TRBJ1-1; D is unclear. The germline V gene has CDR1 SGDLS and CDR2 YYNGEE. The CDR3 contains 16 residues. V lost 3 bases and J lost 0, with 15 bases in between. Here the CDR3 reads CASSADRGYMNTEAFF. The CDR3, as DNA: TGTGCCAGCAGCGCGGACCGCGGGTACATGAACACTGAAGCTTTCTTT.

The chain uses TRBV6-6 and TRBJ2-7, with TRBD1 identical over 9 bases. Germline-derived CDR1 and CDR2 are MNHNY and SVGAGI (reference sequence). The ends lost 5 bases at V and 5 bases at J; junction bases unmatched: 13. The CDR3 sequence is 16 residues long. CDR3: CASSRESGTGRNEQYF. CDR3 nucleotides: TGTGCCAGCAGTCGAGAATCCGGGACAGGGAGAAACGAGCAGTACTTC.

The J gene is TRBJ1-2, the V gene TRBV6-5; the D gene is possibly TRBD1 (5 bases). Trimming cost V 5 bases and J 7 bases, with 14 bases left between them. Germline assignment: CDR1 MNHEY and CDR2 SVGAGI. There are 13 residues in the CDR3. The CDR3 loop reads CASSPTGGGGYTF. CDR3 DNA sequence: TGTGCCAGCAGTCCGACTGGGGGGGGTGGCTACACCTTC.

CDR3 in DNA: TGTGCCAGCAGCCCAACTTCCGGGACTCCTCACTACAATGAGCAGTTCTTC. It codes for CASSPTSGTPHYNEQFF. The J gene is TRBJ2-1, the V gene TRBV3-1 (or the pseudogene TRBV3-2); TRBD2 is a possible D gene (6 bases). V lost 4 bases to trimming and J lost 3 bases, with 19 bases between them. Germline values: CDR1 LGHDT, CDR2 YNNKEL (reference sequence). The CDR3 is made up of 17 amino acids.

The rearrangement uses TRBV10-3 and TRBJ2-3; 8 nucleotides agree with TRBD2. The germline gives CDR1 ENHRY, CDR2 SYGVKD. The CDR3 spans 16 residues. The J segment lost 5 bases and the V segment lost 5 bases, leaving 12 bases of the junction unmatched. CDR3 sequence: CAISLIPGLGGDTQYF. The DNA for the CDR3 is TGTGCCATCAGTCTTATTCCGGGACTAGGAGGAGATACGCAGTATTTT.

This chain joins TRBV28 and TRBJ1-6, with D possibly matching TRBD1 (6 bases). This CDR3 region has 15 residues. Germline assignment: CDR1 MDHEN and CDR2 SYDVKM. Trimming shortened V by 7 bases and J by 4 bases, and 14 bases separated the two germline ends. The CDR3 DNA reads as TGTGCCAGCACCGAATCGGGACATTATAATTCACCCCTCCACTTT. This sequence encodes CASTESGHYNSPLHF.

The chain has TRBV19 and TRBJ1-5, with D uncertain. The germline V and J ends were trimmed by 3 bases and 1 base, with 7 bases remaining between them. This CDR3 has 14 amino acids. Germline lookup yields CDR1 LNHDA and CDR2 SQIVND (reference sequence). For the CDR3, the DNA is TGTGCCAGTAGTATGAACAAGAGCAATCAGCCCCAGCATTTT. It encodes CASSMNKSNQPQHF.

CDR3 sequence: CASSPGVGQETQYF. The CDR3, as DNA: TGCGCCAGCAGCCCCGGAGTGGGTCAAGAGACCCAGTACTTC. The V and J genes are TRBV5-1 and TRBJ2-5, with D hard to call. This CDR3 is 14 amino acids long. CDR1 and CDR2 from the germline V gene are SGHRS and YFSETQ. V dropped 4 bases and J dropped 2 bases, with 12 bases sitting between them.

The CDR3 nucleotides read TGTGCCAGTTTTGGGAGGGTCGGCACCGGGGAGCTGTTTTTT. It encodes CASFGRVGTGELFF. This chain joins TRBV19 and TRBJ2-2; 7 nucleotides align to TRBD2. The germline CDR1 and CDR2 sequences are LNHDA and SQIVND (reference sequence). The CDR3 runs to 14 residues. Trimming cost V 8 bases and J 4 bases; bases outside gene matches: 7.